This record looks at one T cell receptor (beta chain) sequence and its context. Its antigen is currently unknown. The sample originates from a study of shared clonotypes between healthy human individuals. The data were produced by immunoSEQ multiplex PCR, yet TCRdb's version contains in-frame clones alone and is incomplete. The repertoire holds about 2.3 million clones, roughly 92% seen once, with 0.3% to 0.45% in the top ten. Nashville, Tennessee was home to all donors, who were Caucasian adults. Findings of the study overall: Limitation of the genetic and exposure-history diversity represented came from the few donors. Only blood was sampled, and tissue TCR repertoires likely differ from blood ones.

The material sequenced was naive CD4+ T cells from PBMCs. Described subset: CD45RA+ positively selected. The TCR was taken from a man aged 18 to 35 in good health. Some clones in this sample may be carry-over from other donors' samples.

As DNA, the CDR3 is TGTGCCAGCAGGGGCGACGGGCGGGTCAGGTACGAGCAGTACTTC. It translates to CASRGDGRVRYEQYF. The rearrangement links TRBV28 to TRBJ2-5, with a tentative D call TRBD2 (5 bases). The DNA end lines up better with TRBJ2-7; the J call may be wrong. Germline V gives CDR1 MDHEN, CDR2 SYDVKM. The CDR3 covers 15 residues.